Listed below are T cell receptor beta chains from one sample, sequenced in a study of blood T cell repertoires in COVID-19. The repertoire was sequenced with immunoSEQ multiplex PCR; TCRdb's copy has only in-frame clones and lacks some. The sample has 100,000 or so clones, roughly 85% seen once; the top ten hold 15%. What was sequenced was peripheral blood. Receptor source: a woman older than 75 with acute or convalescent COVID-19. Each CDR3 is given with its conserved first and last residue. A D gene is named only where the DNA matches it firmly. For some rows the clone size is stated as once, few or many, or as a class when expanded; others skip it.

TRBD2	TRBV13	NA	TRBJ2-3	CASSATLLAGGPTDTQYF	TGTGCCAGCAGCGCCACTCTCCTAGCGGGAGGGCCCACAGATACGCAGTATTTT
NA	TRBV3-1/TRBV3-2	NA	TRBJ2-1	CASSPGLDYNEQFF	TGTGCCAGCAGTCCGGGTCTTGACTACAATGAGCAGTTCTTC
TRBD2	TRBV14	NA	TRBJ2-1	CASSQGSGGPSYNEQFF	TGTGCCAGCAGCCAAGGGTCGGGAGGGCCCTCCTACAATGAGCAGTTCTTC
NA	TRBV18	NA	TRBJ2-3	CASSDGRGTDTQYF	TGTGCCAGCTCTGATGGCCGGGGCACAGATACGCAGTATTTT
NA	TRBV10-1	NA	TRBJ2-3	CASSGLSSTDTQYF	TGCGCCAGCAGTGGGCTTTCTAGCACAGATACGCAGTATTTT
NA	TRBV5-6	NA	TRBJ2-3	CASSLWASDTQYF	TGTGCCAGCAGCTTATGGGCCTCAGATACGCAGTATTTT
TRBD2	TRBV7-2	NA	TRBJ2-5	CASSLSGRVLETQYF	TGTGCCAGCAGCCTTAGCGGGAGGGTCCTTGAGACCCAGTACTTC
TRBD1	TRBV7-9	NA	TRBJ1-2	CASSARQGNNYGYTF	TGTGCCAGCAGCGCCCGACAGGGGAACAACTATGGCTACACCTTC
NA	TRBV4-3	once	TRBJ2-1	CASSQGTTREQFF	TGCGCCAGCAGCCAAGGCACAACGAGGGAGCAGTTCTTC
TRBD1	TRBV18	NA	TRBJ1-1	CASSPATGTEAFF	TGTGCCAGCTCACCGGCGACAGGGACTGAAGCTTTCTTT
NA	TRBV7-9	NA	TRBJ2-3	CASSLVRAGDTQYF	TGTGCCAGCAGCTTAGTGCGGGCTGGAGATACGCAGTATTTT
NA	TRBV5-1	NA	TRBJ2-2	CASSLDRASSGELFF	TGCGCCAGCAGCTTGGACCGAGCATCAAGCGGGGAGCTGTTTTTT
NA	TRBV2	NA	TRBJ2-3	CASSPLFGRYTQYF	TGTGCCAGCAGCCCCCTTTTTGGCAGGTATACGCAGTATTTT
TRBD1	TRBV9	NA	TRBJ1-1	CASSPGTANTEAFF	TGTGCCAGCAGCCCCGGGACAGCGAACACTGAAGCTTTCTTT
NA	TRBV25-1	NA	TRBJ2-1	CASSESQREQFF	TGTGCCAGCAGTGAATCTCAGCGGGAGCAGTTCTTC
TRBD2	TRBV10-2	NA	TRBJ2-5	CASSALAGGAETQYF	TGCGCCAGCAGTGCCCTAGCGGGAGGTGCGGAGACCCAGTACTTC
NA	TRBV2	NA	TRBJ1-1	CASGQYTEAFF	TGTGCCAGCGGTCAGTACACTGAAGCTTTCTTT
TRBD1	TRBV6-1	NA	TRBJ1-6	CASSVTPGGADSPLHF	TGTGCCAGCAGTGTTACACCAGGGGGCGCGGATTCACCCCTCCACTTT
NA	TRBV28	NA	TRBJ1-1	CATQGRAEAFF	TGTGCCACTCAGGGAAGGGCTGAAGCTTTCTTT
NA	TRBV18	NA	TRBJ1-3	CASSSGTSGNTIYF	TGTGCCAGCTCCAGTGGCACCTCTGGAAACACCATATATTTT
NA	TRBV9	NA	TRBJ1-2	CASSVGGQNYGYTF	TGTGCCAGCAGCGTAGGCGGACAGAACTATGGCTACACCTTC
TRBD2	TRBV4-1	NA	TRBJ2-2	CASSQVAGDTGELFF	TGCGCCAGCAGCCAAGTAGCGGGAGATACCGGGGAGCTGTTTTTT
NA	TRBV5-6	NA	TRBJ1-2	CASSLSGNYGYTF	TGTGCCAGCAGCTTGTCCGGGAACTATGGCTACACCTTC
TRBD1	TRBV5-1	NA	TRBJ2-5	CASSLMGQQETQYF	TGCGCCAGCAGCTTGATGGGACAGCAAGAGACCCAGTACTTC
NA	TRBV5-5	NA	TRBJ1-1	CASHKYGEGTEAFF	TGTGCCAGCCATAAGTACGGGGAAGGGACTGAAGCTTTCTTT
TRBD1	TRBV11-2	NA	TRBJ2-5	CASSLGFSGGEQETQYF	TGTGCCAGCAGCTTAGGTTTTTCAGGGGGCGAACAAGAGACCCAGTACTTC
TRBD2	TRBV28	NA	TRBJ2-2	CASTPPPTVAGGRTGELFF	TGTGCCAGCACCCCTCCCCCCACAGTAGCGGGAGGGAGGACCGGGGAGCTGTTTTTT
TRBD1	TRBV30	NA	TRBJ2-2	CAWSVGQGNTGELFF	TGTGCCTGGAGTGTGGGACAGGGGAACACCGGGGAGCTGTTTTTT
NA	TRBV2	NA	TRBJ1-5	CASTPRVRDSNQPQHF	TGTGCCAGCACCCCTCGGGTCAGGGATAGCAATCAGCCCCAGCATTTT
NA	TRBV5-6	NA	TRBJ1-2	CASTPGGTLGYGYTF	TGTGCCAGCACCCCCGGGGGGACGTTAGGGTATGGCTACACCTTC
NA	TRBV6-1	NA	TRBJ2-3	CASSVGVGGSTDTQYF	TGTGCCAGCAGTGTAGGAGTCGGGGGTAGCACAGATACGCAGTATTTT
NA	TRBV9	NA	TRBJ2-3	CASSVAPYGTDTQYF	TGTGCCAGCAGCGTAGCCCCCTACGGCACAGATACGCAGTATTTT
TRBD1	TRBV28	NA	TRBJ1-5	CASRPAGQGKQPQHF	TGTGCCAGCAGACCCGCCGGACAGGGTAAACAGCCCCAGCATTTT
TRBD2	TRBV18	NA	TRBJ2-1	CASSRRNLAGESSYNEQFF	TGTGCCAGCTCACGGCGTAATCTAGCGGGAGAAAGCTCCTACAATGAGCAGTTCTTC
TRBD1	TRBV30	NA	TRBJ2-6	CAWRRDRGYGANVLTF	TGTGCCTGGAGAAGGGACAGAGGATATGGGGCCAACGTCCTGACTTTC
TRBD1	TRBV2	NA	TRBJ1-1	CASSWTGGGTEAFF	TGTGCCAGCAGTTGGACAGGGGGAGGGACTGAAGCTTTCTTT
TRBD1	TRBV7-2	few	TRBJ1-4	CASSFRSGTVNEKLFF	TGTGCCAGCAGCTTCAGGTCTGGGACAGTTAATGAAAAACTGTTTTTT
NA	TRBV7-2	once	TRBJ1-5	CASSPRQGNQPQHF	TGTGCCAGCAGCCCTAGACAGGGCAATCAGCCCCAGCATTTT
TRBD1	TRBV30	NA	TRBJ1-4	CAWRQGANEKLFF	TGTGCCTGGAGACAGGGGGCTAATGAAAAACTGTTTTTT
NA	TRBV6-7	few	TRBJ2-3	CASSYERSTDTQYF	TGTGCCAGCAGTTACGAACGGAGCACAGATACGCAGTATTTT
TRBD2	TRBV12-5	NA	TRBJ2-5	CASGLNGRAGETQYF	TGTGCTAGTGGTTTGAACGGGAGGGCCGGGGAGACCCAGTACTTC
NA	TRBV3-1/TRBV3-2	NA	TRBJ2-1	CASSQDRNEQFF	TGTGCCAGCAGCCAAGATCGGAATGAGCAGTTCTTC
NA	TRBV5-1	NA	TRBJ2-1	CASSLGGGGSYNEQFF	TGCGCCAGCAGCCTGGGGGGAGGAGGCTCCTACAATGAGCAGTTCTTC
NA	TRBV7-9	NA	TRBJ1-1	CASSLGSRTEAFF	TGTGCCAGCAGCTTAGGGAGCCGCACTGAAGCTTTCTTT
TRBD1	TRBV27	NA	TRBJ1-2	CASSFAIGTGGTWNYGYTF	TGTGCCAGCAGCTTCGCCATCGGGACAGGGGGTACCTGGAACTATGGCTACACCTTC
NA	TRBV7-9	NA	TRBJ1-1	CASSFSPGLNTEAFF	TGTGCCAGCAGCTTTTCACCAGGTCTGAACACTGAAGCTTTCTTT
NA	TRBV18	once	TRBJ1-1	CASSRSGENTEAFF	TGTGCCAGCTCACGCTCAGGGGAGAACACTGAAGCTTTCTTT
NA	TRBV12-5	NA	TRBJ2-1	CASGPANVYSEQFF	TGTGCTAGTGGTCCCGCTAACGTTTATAGTGAGCAGTTCTTC
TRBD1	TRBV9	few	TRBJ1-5	CASSVGQGNQPQHF	TGTGCCAGCAGCGTCGGACAGGGGAATCAGCCCCAGCATTTT
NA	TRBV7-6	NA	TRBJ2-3	CASSPVGGGRTDTQYF	TGTGCCAGCAGCCCCGTCGGGGGCGGGAGAACAGATACGCAGTATTTT
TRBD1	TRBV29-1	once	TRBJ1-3	CSVGDRAAGNTIYF	TGCAGCGTCGGGGACAGGGCCGCTGGAAACACCATATATTTT
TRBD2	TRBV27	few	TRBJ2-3	CASSPVGTSGTDTQYF	TGTGCCAGCAGCCCTGTTGGGACTAGCGGCACAGATACGCAGTATTTT
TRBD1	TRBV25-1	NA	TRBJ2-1	CASSPGTGGRTWQFF	TGTGCCAGCAGTCCCGGGACAGGGGGCCGAACATGGCAGTTCTTC
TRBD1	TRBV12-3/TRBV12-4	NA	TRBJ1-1	CASVTQGDTEAFF	TGTGCCAGCGTCACTCAGGGGGACACTGAAGCTTTCTTT